This T cell receptor beta chain was found in a study of T-cell memory formation after mild COVID-19. Study conclusions and caveats: In pre-infection memory, a portion of responding clones appeared, which suggested that cross-reactive memory joined.

One entry per CDR3 protein results from TCRdb running MiXCR on the 5' RACE reads. The repertoire includes 550,000 to 700,000 distinct CDR3 sequences, around 16% of them detected once, and about 8.1% sits in the top ten. For this clonotype: As yet, its antigen is unknown.

Germline assignment: CDR1 DFQATT and CDR2 SNEGSKA (reference sequence). This CDR3 spans 14 amino acids. Trimming at V came to 4 bases and at J to 9 bases, leaving 9 bases not matched to a gene. V gene TRBV20-1 combines with J gene TRBJ1-6; TRBD1 matches at 7 bases. The clonotype was recovered from an adult woman who had mild COVID-19 (a few samples of this study predate the infection). Cell type and time point are not known. Sequencing input: PBMCs or a T cell subset sorted from them (not recorded which). CDR3 nucleotide sequence: TGCAGTGCTAAGGGACAGAGCTTTGGTTCACCCCTCCACTTT. It yields the protein CSAKGQSFGSPLHF.